This is a list of T cell receptor beta chains from one sample in a study of control samples from healthy donors and cancer patients. The assay was immunoSEQ multiplex PCR, and TCRdb's table has in-frame clones only and misses some. The repertoire holds approximately 70,000 clones, around 92% seen once, with about a fifth in the top ten. The sample taken for sequencing was PBMCs. The receptors originated from a man in his fifties or sixties with lung cancer. Both conserved end residues are part of each CDR3. Fields, in order: V gene, J gene, D gene, CDR3 DNA, CDR3 protein. The D gene is left open where the match is weak.

v_gene: TRBV5-1; j_gene: TRBJ2-5; d_gene: -; CDR3nt: TGCGCCAGCAGCTCGGGACAAGGATGGGAGACCCAGTACTTC; CDR3aa: CASSSGQGWETQYF
v_gene: TRBV5-6; j_gene: TRBJ2-3; d_gene: -; CDR3nt: TGTGCCAGCAGTCCTTTTACGGGCACAGATACGCAGTATTTT; CDR3aa: CASSPFTGTDTQYF
v_gene: TRBV14; j_gene: TRBJ2-7; d_gene: TRBD1; CDR3nt: TGTGCCAGCAGCCAGACAGGGAGGACAGGGGTCTACGAGCAGTACTTC; CDR3aa: CASSQTGRTGVYEQYF
v_gene: TRBV10-3; j_gene: TRBJ2-2; d_gene: -; CDR3nt: TGTGCCATCAGTGAGTCTGGGCACACCGGGGAGCTGTTTTTT; CDR3aa: CAISESGHTGELFF
v_gene: TRBV2; j_gene: TRBJ1-1; d_gene: -; CDR3nt: TGTGCCAGCAGTGAATTATCCCCGAACACTGAAGCTTTCTTT; CDR3aa: CASSELSPNTEAFF
v_gene: TRBV9; j_gene: TRBJ1-1; d_gene: -; CDR3nt: TGTGCCAGCAGCGTAATGGAGGGGGTGGGGACTGAAGCTTTCTTT; CDR3aa: CASSVMEGVGTEAFF
v_gene: TRBV9; j_gene: TRBJ2-5; d_gene: -; CDR3nt: TGTGCCAGCAGCGTTTCCGGGACGGGAGACGAGACCCAGTACTTC; CDR3aa: CASSVSGTGDETQYF
v_gene: TRBV2; j_gene: TRBJ1-1; d_gene: -; CDR3nt: TGTGCCAGCACTTCCAGGGGAGGGAACACTGAAGCTTTCTTT; CDR3aa: CASTSRGGNTEAFF
v_gene: TRBV7-2; j_gene: TRBJ2-2; d_gene: TRBD1; CDR3nt: TGTGCCAGCAGGCCCTCTCAGGGGGCGGACGGGGAGCTGTTTTTT; CDR3aa: CASRPSQGADGELFF
v_gene: TRBV5-5; j_gene: TRBJ2-1; d_gene: TRBD2; CDR3nt: TGTGCCAGCAGCCCCTACGGGGGGGTTAGCTCCTACAATGAGCAGTTCTTC; CDR3aa: CASSPYGGVSSYNEQFF
v_gene: TRBV3-1/TRBV3-2; j_gene: TRBJ1-2; d_gene: -; CDR3nt: TGTGCCAGCAGCCGGGTCCAGGATGGCTACACCTTC; CDR3aa: CASSRVQDGYTF
v_gene: TRBV6-1; j_gene: TRBJ2-4; d_gene: TRBD2; CDR3nt: TGTGCCAGCAGTGAAAGTAGCGGGGGGGCGTACATTCAGTACTTC; CDR3aa: CASSESSGGAYIQYF
v_gene: TRBV6-4; j_gene: TRBJ2-7; d_gene: TRBD2; CDR3nt: TGTGCCAGCAGTGGTCTAGCGGGGAACTACGAGCAGTACTTC; CDR3aa: CASSGLAGNYEQYF
v_gene: TRBV4-1; j_gene: TRBJ2-7; d_gene: -; CDR3nt: TGCGCCAGCAGCCAAGGGGGCGACTCCGAGCAGTACTTC; CDR3aa: CASSQGGDSEQYF
v_gene: TRBV11-2; j_gene: TRBJ2-7; d_gene: -; CDR3nt: TGTGCCAGCAGCTTGTCGGGGAATAGCTACGAGCAGTACTTC; CDR3aa: CASSLSGNSYEQYF
v_gene: TRBV9; j_gene: TRBJ1-6; d_gene: -; CDR3nt: TGTGCCAGCAGCGGTGCAGGCTCCTATAATTCACCCCTCCACTTT; CDR3aa: CASSGAGSYNSPLHF
v_gene: TRBV6-4; j_gene: TRBJ2-1; d_gene: -; CDR3nt: TGTGCCAGCAGTCCCGAGGAGGGCAATGAGCAGTTCTTC; CDR3aa: CASSPEEGNEQFF